The 25 T cell receptor beta chains listed next were all sequenced from one sample in a study of blood T cell repertoires in COVID-19. Clones were sequenced by immunoSEQ multiplex PCR, and TCRdb holds only the in-frame ones, with some missing. This sample yields approximately 150,000 clones, of which about 83% are seen a single time; roughly 19% belongs to the top ten. Sequencing was performed on peripheral blood. Receptor source: a woman between 70 and 85 years old who had recovered from COVID-19.

This clone was counted a few times. The CDR3 DNA sequence: TGTGCCTGGGGGGCCCAAACTAACTATGGCTACACCTTC. Translating gives CAWGAQTNYGYTF. The V and J genes are TRBV30 and TRBJ1-2; tentatively, D is TRBD1 (5 bases). The germline V and J ends were trimmed by 5 bases and 0 bases, with 10 bases remaining between them. Germline V gene lookup returns CDR1 GTSNPN and CDR2 SVGIG (reference sequence). The CDR3 extends over 13 amino acids.

The rearrangement uses TRBV3-1 (or the pseudogene TRBV3-2) and TRBJ2-7; the D gene is possibly TRBD2 (7 bases). Germline V gives CDR1 LGHDT, CDR2 YNNKEL (reference sequence). Trimming shortened V by 2 bases and J by 9 bases, and 11 bases separated the two germline ends. The CDR3 is 12 amino acids. CDR3 DNA: TGTGCCAGCAGCCAAAGGGGGGGTGGGCAGTACTTC. It specifies CASSQRGGGQYF.

The rearrangement uses TRBV6-5 and TRBJ1-2; a possible D gene is TRBD1 (6 bases). This CDR3 comprises 12 residues. The germline CDR1 and CDR2 sequences are MNHEY and SVGAGI. Trimming stripped 5 bases from V and 5 bases from J, with 9 bases between. As DNA, the CDR3 is TGTGCCAGCAGTCCCCAGGGGTATGGCTACACCTTC. Amino acids: CASSPQGYGYTF.

The J gene is TRBJ2-2, the V gene TRBV7-9; a weak D match, TRBD1 (5 bases). Deletions cut 2 bases from V and 7 bases from J, with 20 bases between. Per germline, CDR1 SEHNR and CDR2 FQNEAQ (reference sequence). There are 17 residues in the CDR3. This CDR3 reads CASSLSLAGPVVGELFF. CDR3 DNA sequence: TGTGCCAGCAGCTTATCCTTGGCAGGGCCCGTCGTCGGGGAGCTGTTTTTT.

The chain is built from TRBV3-1 (or the pseudogene TRBV3-2) and TRBJ1-5, with D perhaps TRBD1 (6 bases). With 3 bases removed from V and 7 bases from J, the gap between germline ends came to 13 bases. The CDR3 is 14 amino acids. CDR1 is LGHDT, CDR2 YNNKEL, per germline (reference sequence). The chain's CDR3 is CASSHPGQAQPQHF. As DNA, the CDR3 is TGTGCCAGCAGCCATCCGGGACAAGCCCAGCCCCAGCATTTT.

The rearrangement uses TRBV3-1 (or the pseudogene TRBV3-2) and TRBJ2-7; a weak D match, TRBD1 (7 bases). The CDR3 sequence is 13 residues long. Germline values: CDR1 LGHDT, CDR2 YNNKEL (reference sequence). V lost 4 bases and J lost 6, with 13 bases in between. The CDR3 DNA sequence: TGTGCCAGCAGCCGGGCAGGGGGGTCCGAGCAGTACTTC. Translated, it gives CASSRAGGSEQYF.

The chain recombines TRBV7-3 with TRBJ2-5, with 9 bases matching TRBD1. The CDR3 is 13 amino acids. Germline loops: CDR1 SGHTA, CDR2 FQGTGA. V lost 4 bases, J lost 3 bases, and 0 bases stayed unmatched. The CDR3 protein is CASSWDREETQYF. The CDR3 bases are TGTGCCAGCAGCTGGGACAGGGAAGAGACCCAGTACTTC.

The gene calls are TRBV5-1 and TRBJ2-2; D unresolved. Trimming took 4 bases from V and 0 from J, leaving 13 bases between them. This CDR3 region has 16 residues. Germline lookup yields CDR1 SGHRS and CDR2 YFSETQ. CDR3 sequence (DNA): TGCGCCAGCAGCCTTCTAGTAAAGACGAACACCGGGGAGCTGTTTTTT. Translated: CASSLLVKTNTGELFF.

This sequence joins TRBV15 and TRBJ1-5; a weak D match, TRBD1 (5 bases). The ends were cut back, 3 bases at V and 0 bases at J, with 9 bases in the middle. This CDR3 has 15 residues. Germline V gene sequence: CDR1 LNHNV, CDR2 YYDKDF (reference sequence). In DNA form, the CDR3 reads TGTGCCACCAGCAGCGACAGTTATAGCAATCAGCCCCAGCATTTT. Translating it yields CATSSDSYSNQPQHF. The full variable domain, completed using reference TRBV15 and TRBJ1-5, is DAMVIQNPRYQVTQFGKPVTLSCSQTLNHNVMYWYQQKSSQAPKLLFHYYDKDFNNEADTPDNFQSRRPNTSFCFLDIRSPGLGDTAMYLCATSSDSYSNQPQHFGDGTRLSIL.

There are a few counts of this clone. This chain connects TRBV7-9 to TRBJ1-5; D gene uncertain. The V gene lost 2 bases and the J gene lost 4 bases, with 6 bases spanning the gap. Germline V CDR1 and CDR2: SEHNR, FQNEAQ (reference sequence). This CDR3 has 13 residues. CDR3 coding DNA: TGTGCCAGCAGCTTATTTTCTAATCAGCCCCAGCATTTT. Its protein product is CASSLFSNQPQHF.

In regard to this clone: A much larger clone lies one base from this, so it may be a read error. Distinct nucleotide sequences in the sample also encode this CDR3. CDR3 nucleotides: TGTGCCAGCAGCCCTCGGGGGAACACTGAAGCTTTCTTT. Amino acid sequence: CASSPRGNTEAFF. The chain couples TRBV3-1 (or the pseudogene TRBV3-2) to TRBJ1-1; no clear D gene. CDR3 length: 13 residues. Trimming stripped 4 bases from V and 1 base from J, with 7 bases between. CDR1 and CDR2 from the germline V gene are LGHDT and YNNKEL (reference sequence).

This chain uses TRBV14 with TRBJ2-7; 14 bases align to TRBD2. CDR3 length: 18 residues. Germline-derived CDR1 and CDR2 are SGHDN and FVKESK. The junction had 8 bases not matched to a gene; V was cut back by 4 bases and J by 0 bases. The CDR3 region has the DNA TGTGCCAGCAGCCCCCCCGGACTAGCGGGAGGCAACTCCTACGAGCAGTACTTC. Protein: CASSPPGLAGGNSYEQYF.

The chain employs TRBV5-1 and TRBJ1-1; the D is unclear. The germline V gene has CDR1 SGHRS and CDR2 YFSETQ. The CDR3 runs to 15 residues. Trimming left V 0 bases short and J 0 bases short, with 9 bases between. The CDR3 reads CASSLVLSMNTEAFF. The DNA of the CDR3 is TGCGCCAGCAGCTTGGTCTTGTCTATGAACACTGAAGCTTTCTTT.

The rearrangement links TRBV5-1 to TRBJ2-7, with TRBD1 identical over 7 bases. The germline CDR1 and CDR2 sequences are SGHRS and YFSETQ. V shed 0 bases and J 2 bases; nucleotides not matched to a gene: 5. This CDR3 is 15 amino acids long. CDR3 sequence: CASSLGWDSTYEQYF. DNA of the CDR3: TGCGCCAGCAGCTTGGGATGGGACAGCACCTACGAGCAGTACTTC.

This sequence joins TRBV4-1 and TRBJ2-5; a possible D gene is TRBD1 (7 bases). With 4 bases removed from V and 7 bases from J, the gap between germline ends came to 10 bases. The germline V gene has CDR1 MGHRA and CDR2 YSYEKL. CDR3 length equals 12 residues. CDR3 sequence: CASSPQGGTQYF. The CDR3 DNA is TGCGCCAGCAGCCCCCAGGGGGGGACCCAGTACTTC.

The CDR3 loop reads CASSQRLGGQFF. The CDR3 region has the DNA TGCGCCAGCAGCCAACGACTGGGGGGGCAGTTCTTC. The chain joins TRBV4-1 to TRBJ2-1; D may be TRBD2 (6 bases). V was pared by 2 bases and J by 12 bases, with 11 bases between. The CDR3 runs 12 residues. CDR1 MGHRA and CDR2 YSYEKL come from the germline V gene.

The chain has TRBV7-2 and TRBJ2-3, with D perhaps TRBD1 (6 bases). There are 12 residues in the CDR3. The germline V gene has CDR1 SGHTA and CDR2 FQGNSA. The ends were cut back, 5 bases at V and 5 bases at J, with 8 bases in the middle. For the CDR3, the DNA is TGTGCCAGCAGCCGCAGGGGAGATACGCAGTATTTT. Residues: CASSRRGDTQYF.

V usage is TRBV9 and J usage is TRBJ1-2; 9 bases map to TRBD1. CDR3 length equals 15 residues. The ends lost 3 bases at V and 6 bases at J; junction bases unmatched: 9. Germline V CDR1 and CDR2: SGDLS, YYNGEE. The CDR3 is CASSDQRGTGNGYTF. The CDR3 DNA sequence: TGTGCCAGCAGCGACCAACGAGGGACAGGGAATGGCTACACCTTC.

The CDR3 DNA reads as TGTGCCAGCAGTGAGTCGGGCCTGCAGGGGCAGACCCAGTACTTC. It encodes CASSESGLQGQTQYF. The genes are TRBV6-1 and TRBJ2-5; weak D call: TRBD1 (6 bases). CDR3 length equals 15 residues. Germline V gives CDR1 MNHNS, CDR2 SASEGT. The ends were cut back, 3 bases at V and 6 bases at J, with 17 bases in the middle.

This sequence joins TRBV3-1 (or the pseudogene TRBV3-2) and TRBJ2-5, with a tentative D call TRBD2 (5 bases). Trimming removed 3 bases from V and 5 bases from J, with 13 bases in between. Germline lookup yields CDR1 LGHDT and CDR2 YNNKEL (reference sequence). There are 14 residues in the CDR3. The CDR3 loop reads CASSQPDSGETQYF. DNA for the CDR3: TGTGCCAGCAGCCAGCCCGACTCGGGGGAGACCCAGTACTTC.

The J gene is TRBJ2-3, the V gene TRBV7-2; 9 bases are shared with TRBD2. Germline lookup yields CDR1 SGHTA and CDR2 FQGNSA. The CDR3 contains 16 residues. V was pared by 5 bases and J by 6 bases, with 12 bases of the junction left unmatched. The CDR3 protein is CASSPGLALGVDTQYF. The DNA for the CDR3 is TGTGCCAGCAGCCCCGGACTAGCGCTAGGGGTGGATACGCAGTATTTT.

This clone was observed a single time. J is TRBJ2-2 and V is TRBV9; no clear D. Germline V gives CDR1 SGDLS, CDR2 YYNGEE. Trimming stripped 4 bases from V and 1 base from J, with 11 bases between. This CDR3 is 15 amino acids long. The CDR3 is CASSPIGVNTGELFF. Written as DNA, the CDR3 is TGTGCCAGCAGCCCCATCGGTGTGAACACCGGGGAGCTGTTTTTT.

CDR3 residues: CASSEEGTSGGEQFF. The CDR3 DNA is TGTGCCAGCAGTGAAGAGGGGACTAGCGGGGGGGAGCAGTTCTTC. The V gene is TRBV2, the J gene TRBJ2-1; TRBD2 agrees at 15 bases. There are 15 residues in the CDR3. Germline-derived CDR1 and CDR2 are SNHLY and FYNNEI. The V segment lost 1 base and the J segment 10 bases; nucleotides outside the gene matches: 2.

The rearrangement links TRBV4-3 to TRBJ1-4; possibly TRBD1 for D (6 bases). V shed 1 base and J shed 5 bases, with 11 bases lying between them. The CDR3 is made up of 15 amino acids. Germline-derived CDR1 and CDR2 are LGHNA and YSLEER. The CDR3 coding sequence is TGCGCCAGCAGCCAAGGCAGAAGGGGGAATGAAAAACTGTTTTTT. Protein product: CASSQGRRGNEKLFF.

The V call is TRBV7-2, the J call TRBJ1-5; no firm D call. V was clipped by 1 base and J by 3 bases, with 4 bases between them. CDR1 SGHTA and CDR2 FQGNSA come from the germline V gene. CDR3 length: 13 amino acids. The CDR3, as DNA: TGTGCCAGCAGCTTAGTAGACAATCAGCCCCAGCATTTT. It specifies CASSLVDNQPQHF. Variable domain in full (rest from reference TRBV7-2 and TRBJ1-5): GAGVSQSPSNKVTEKGKDVELRCDPISGHTALYWYRQSLGQGLEFLIYFQGNSAPDKSGLPSDRFSAERTGGSVSTLTIQRTQQEDSAVYLCASSLVDNQPQHFGDGTRLSIL.